This T cell receptor (beta chain) was obtained from a study of tumor and adjacent non-tumor tissue in lung cancer (dated by TCRdb to 2017 to 2018). About the investigation overall: Of the cohort, 11 to 12 patients had adenocarcinoma, 2 had squamous cell carcinoma and 1 had small cell lung cancer. The 15 or so patients were aged about 30 to 80 years, included 10 men and 5 women, and had TNM stage I to III disease. Sequencing generated a total of approximately 130,000,000 productive TCRbeta reads, averaging about 4.2 million reads per sample. Using bulk TCRbeta repertoires from roughly 14 lung cancer patients, the study set lung tumor tissue side by side with matched distant non-tumor lung tissue. For each patient, one tumor sample and one normal lung sample were taken, giving under 35 paired specimens that underwent TCRbeta CDR3 sequencing.

Inclusive of the bounding cysteine and phenylalanine, the CDR3 is 14 residues long. Only the CDR3 part of the read is kept: 42 bases, read in frame from the first base. CDR1 DFQATT and CDR2 SNEGSKA are derived from the germline V gene (reference sequence). Bulk unsorted tissue served as the source for RNA extraction, and RNA quality was assessed using a NanoDrop ND-1000 and an Agilent 2100. Newly diagnosed lung cancer patients without prior chemotherapy who had been admitted for thoracic surgery in China between August and November 2014 were enrolled as donors. Patients who had received previous radiotherapy or chemotherapy, or who had another concurrent cancer, were excluded from the study. Pieces of surgical tissue measuring about 1-2.1 cm3 were kept in RNAlater solution and held at -80 degrees C until needed. For this clonotype: Its cognate antigen has yet to be identified. A much larger clone lies a single base off, so this may be a read error.

The investigation overall reported the following: Neither the sequencing platform nor unique molecular identifiers are named or mentioned anywhere in the methods. Because peripheral blood was not sequenced, blood TCRbeta repertoires in the lung cancer patients of the study were not examined. Tumor tissue showed significantly greater TCR diversity (inverse Simpson) than normal lung tissue (roughly 430 vs 170, P = 0.0075, Mann-Whitney U test). A significantly larger cumulative share of the repertoire was made up by the top 100 clones in normal lung than in tumor tissue. The cohort had only roughly 16 patients, and the authors noted that larger samples and more detailed clinical data are needed. TCR diversity was significantly higher in younger patients, and greater tumor TCR diversity was associated with shorter overall survival and shorter disease-free survival.

The library was prepared using multiplex PCR. TCRdb records Illumina HiSeq 2500 as the sequencer. Following protocols modified from ARM-PCR, the researchers constructed TCRbeta libraries through three rounds of nested PCR with primers (Table S4). Before sequencing, PCR products of 200-500 bp were cut from the gel and purified using the QIAquick gel extraction kit. On the study's bioinformatics: Reads were cleaned with Trimmomatic, merged with FLASH into complete CDR3 sequences, and assigned to V(D)J germline segments with MiTCR. Clonal diversity was computed as the inverse Simpson's index with VDJtools. In-frame sequences without a premature stop codon were defined as productive reads. The public reads were run again by TCRdb, first through fastp at Q25 and then through MiXCR, and only productive beta chains were kept. Each entry merges the rows of one CDR3 protein and shows their most common DNA and genes. These V and J calls are TCRdb output, not the study's own analysis. The sample includes about 80,000 distinct CDR3 sequences, with approximately 72% observed a single time. Around 10% of the sample rests with the top ten.

The TCR was taken from a woman in her thirties or forties with non-small cell lung cancer. The sample was lung tumor tissue. The chain employs TRBV20-1 and TRBJ2-7, with 9 bases in between that match TRBD2. The nucleotide sequence is given as TGCAGTGCACCCGGGACTAGCCCCTCCTACGAGCGGTACTTC. It codes for CSAPGTSPSYERYF.